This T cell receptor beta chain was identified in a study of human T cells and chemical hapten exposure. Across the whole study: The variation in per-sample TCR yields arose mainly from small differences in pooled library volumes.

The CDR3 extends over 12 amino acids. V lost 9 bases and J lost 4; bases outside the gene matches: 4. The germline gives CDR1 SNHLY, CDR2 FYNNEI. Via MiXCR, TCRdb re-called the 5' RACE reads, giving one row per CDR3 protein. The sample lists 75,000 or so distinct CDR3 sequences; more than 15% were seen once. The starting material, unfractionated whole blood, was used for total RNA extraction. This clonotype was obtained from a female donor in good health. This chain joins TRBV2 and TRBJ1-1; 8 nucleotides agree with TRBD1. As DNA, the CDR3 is TGTGCCAGGACAGGGGTGTCCACTGAAGCTTTCTTT. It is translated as CARTGVSTEAFF.